These 21 T cell receptor beta chains were all obtained from the same sample, sequenced in a study of regulatory T cells in long-lasting Graves disease. The time point was: persistent/refractory GD, antithyroid drugs over 5 years with positive TRAb. Researchers made the TCR library from RNA that was extracted from PBMCs. Combining iRepertoire HTBI primers with Arm-PCR of CDR3 regions, the authors built TCR beta libraries. Each CDR3 protein gets one entry after TCRdb re-called the multiplex PCR reads with MiXCR. This sample yields a few hundred thousand distinct CDR3 sequences, of which roughly a quarter are seen a single time; around 24% belongs to the top ten. Source: peripheral blood mononuclear cells (PBMCs), taken when the disease was refractory, from a patient treated with antithyroid drugs. The receptors here all came from a female donor with Graves disease.

This chain joins TRBV6-5 and TRBJ2-7; 8 bases match TRBD1. CDR1 is MNHEY, CDR2 SVGAGI, per germline. The CDR3 sequence is 14 residues long. Unmatched junction bases numbered 3, after V lost 2 bases and J lost 3 bases. CDR3 in amino acids: CASSYKGQDYEQYF. The CDR3 nucleotides read TGTGCCAGCAGTTACAAGGGACAGGACTACGAGCAGTACTTC.

This clonotype was seen only a few times. The chain's CDR3 is CAISEGFSPLHF. In DNA, the CDR3 is TGTGCCATCAGCGAGGGGTTTTCACCCCTCCACTTT. J is TRBJ1-6 and V is TRBV10-3; the D gene is possibly TRBD1 (5 bases). V was shortened by 6 bases and J by 9 bases, with 9 bases between the two germline ends. CDR3 size: 12 residues. Per the germline V gene, CDR1 is ENHRY and CDR2 is SYGVKD.

This clonotype was counted at least ten times. V gene TRBV4-1 combines with J gene TRBJ1-4, with D possibly matching TRBD1 (6 bases). Germline V lookup: CDR1 MGHRA, CDR2 YSYEKL. This CDR3 contains 14 residues. V lost 4 bases and J 8 bases, leaving 14 bases between the germline ends. CDR3: CASSRGLTGEKLFF. The CDR3 nucleotides read TGCGCCAGCAGCCGGGGGCTAACGGGGGAAAAACTGTTTTTT.

This clonotype was observed a handful of times. The chain is built from TRBV6-1 and TRBJ1-5; possibly TRBD1 for D (5 bases). This CDR3 is 15 amino acids long. Trimming removed 1 base at V and 2 bases at J, with 9 bases between. CDR1 is MNHNS and CDR2 is SASEGT in the germline V gene. The CDR3 DNA follows: TGTGCCAGCAGTGAAGTCCGGGACGGCAATCAGCCCCAGCATTTT. Encoded protein: CASSEVRDGNQPQHF.

This clonotype was found a few times. V is TRBV4-1 and J is TRBJ2-7; D call uncertain. Trimming pared 0 bases from V and 1 base from J, leaving 7 bases between. The CDR3 sequence is 14 residues long. Per germline, CDR1 MGHRA and CDR2 YSYEKL. Here the CDR3 DNA reads TGCGCCAGCAGCCAAGAAACTCGTTCCTACGAGCAGTACTTC. Amino acids: CASSQETRSYEQYF.

This sequence joins TRBV30 and TRBJ2-7, with D hard to call. The CDR3 is 14 amino acids. Germline CDR1 GTSNPN, CDR2 SVGIG (reference sequence). The V end was cut by 4 bases, the J end by 4 bases, with 17 bases between. CDR3 DNA sequence: TGTGCCTGGACCTATAGGCGCAGGAGTTACGAGCAGTACTTC. It yields the protein CAWTYRRRSYEQYF.

As regards this clonotype: Germline is not matched at one junction end, which may reflect a read error. The V and J genes are TRBV25-1 and TRBJ1-1; D is possibly TRBD2 (7 bases). The DNA end is more similar to TRBJ2-7, so the J call may be wrong. The CDR3 sequence is 14 residues long. In germline, CDR1 is MGHDK, CDR2 SYGVNS. CDR3 sequence reads: CASRPAGATYGQYF. For the CDR3, the DNA is TGTGCCAGCCGACCCGCGGGGGCCACATACGGGCAGTACTTC.

The chain recombines TRBV7-3 with TRBJ2-2; TRBD2 agrees at 11 bases. Germline values: CDR1 SGHTA, CDR2 FQGTGA. Germline trimming cut 5 bases from V and 6 bases from J; bases unmatched to any gene: 8. The CDR3 loop spans 16 amino acids. The CDR3 DNA follows: TGTGCCAGCAGCCTTGTAGCGGGAGGGCCTTCCGGGGAGCTGTTTTTT. Residues: CASSLVAGGPSGELFF. Full variable domain (outside the CDR3, taken from reference TRBV7-3 and TRBJ2-2): GAGVSQTPSNKVTEKGKYVELRCDPISGHTALYWYRQSLGQGPEFLIYFQGTGAADDSGLPNDRFFAVRPEGSVSTLKIQRTERGDSAVYLCASSLVAGGPSGELFFGEGSRLTVL.

As regards this clonotype: This could be a read error, since a much larger clone is one nucleotide away. The J gene is TRBJ2-7, the V gene TRBV12-3 or TRBV12-4; 7 bases agree with TRBD1. CDR3 length equals 15 residues. CDR3 nucleotides: TGTGCCAGCACCCAAGACAGGGTCGGGTCCTACGAGCAGCACTTC. Amino acid sequence: CASTQDRVGSYEQHF.

CDR3 amino acids: CASSFVGGSKETQYF. In DNA, the CDR3 is TGTGCCAGCAGCTTTGTTGGAGGTTCAAAAGAGACCCAGTACTTC. The J gene is TRBJ2-5, the V gene TRBV7-9; tentatively, D is TRBD2 (5 bases). Germline V gene data show CDR1 as SEHNR and CDR2 as FQNEAQ (reference sequence). This CDR3 comprises 15 residues. With 3 bases removed from V and 3 bases from J, the gap between germline ends came to 14 bases.

Comment on this clonotype: One end of the junction is discordant with germline, which a read error may explain. The J gene is TRBJ2-7, the V gene TRBV7-2; possible D gene TRBD2, 5 bases. Per the germline V gene, CDR1 is SGHTA and CDR2 is FQGNSA. CDR3 length: 14 residues. CDR3 in amino acids: CASRTGGSSYEQHF. CDR3 nucleotide sequence: TGTGCCAGCAGAACCGGAGGCAGCTCCTACGAGCAGCACTTC.

This clonotype was recorded many times. The CDR3 DNA reads TGTGCCAGCAGCTTAGCCTTAGCGGTCCCGGAGCAGTACTTC. Protein sequence: CASSLALAVPEQYF. The chain joins TRBV7-2 to TRBJ2-7; tentatively, D is TRBD2 (6 bases). The germline CDR1 and CDR2 sequences are SGHTA and FQGNSA. This CDR3 is built from 14 residues. Trimming took 0 bases from V and 7 from J, leaving 13 bases between them. The whole variable domain, remainder taken from reference TRBV7-2 and TRBJ2-7, is GAGVSQSPSNKVTEKGKDVELRCDPISGHTALYWYRQSLGQGLEFLIYFQGNSAPDKSGLPSDRFSAERTGGSVSTLTIQRTQQEDSAVYLCASSLALAVPEQYFGPGTRLTVT.

This chain uses TRBV19 with TRBJ2-1, with D perhaps matching TRBD2 (6 bases). The CDR3 loop spans 17 amino acids. Trimming stripped 1 base from V and 9 bases from J, with 22 bases between. Germline V lookup: CDR1 LNHDA, CDR2 SQIVND (reference sequence). The CDR3 loop reads CASSIVAGRRLVSEQFF. CDR3 DNA sequence: TGTGCCAGTAGTATAGTTGCGGGACGAAGGTTGGTTAGTGAGCAGTTCTTC.

This clonotype was counted many times. The chain is built from TRBV28 and TRBJ2-7, with 10 bases aligning to TRBD2. V shed 1 base and J 7 bases; nucleotides not matched to a gene: 16. This CDR3 is built from 18 residues. Per germline, CDR1 MDHEN and CDR2 SYDVKM. The DNA for the CDR3 is TGTGCCAGCAGTTTATTGTCGACTAGCGGGTGGGGTAACGTAGAGCAGTACTTC. Translation gives CASSLLSTSGWGNVEQYF. Looking up the rest from reference TRBV28 and TRBJ2-7 gives the full variable domain: DVKVTQSSRYLVKRTGEKVFLECVQDMDHENMFWYRQDPGLGLRLIYFSYDVKMKEKGDIPEGYSVSREKKERFSLILESASTNQTSMYLCASSLLSTSGWGNVEQYFGPGTRLTVT.

On this clonotype: The missing conserved phenylalanine or tryptophan at the end of this CDR3 makes a read error likely. The chain carries TRBV6-1 and TRBJ1-2; D is undetermined. V lost 5 bases to trimming and J lost 8 bases, with 12 bases between them. Germline V gives CDR1 MNHNS, CDR2 SASEGT. CDR3 length equals 12 residues. The CDR3 nucleotides are TGTGCCAGCAGTCCCGGGGTCAGCGGCTACACCCTC. This gives the protein CASSPGVSGYTL.

This clonotype was seen at least ten times. This chain joins TRBV29-1 and TRBJ1-1; TRBD1 agrees at 8 bases. There are 14 residues in the CDR3. From germline, CDR1 is SQVTM and CDR2 ANQGSEA. The V gene end was trimmed by 3 bases and the J gene end by 4 bases; junction bases not matched to a gene: 7. The DNA for the CDR3 is TGCAGCGTTGATGGGGCTACAGGGGGCACTGAAGCTTTCTTT. This gives the protein CSVDGATGGTEAFF. Based on the CDR3 plus reference TRBV29-1 and TRBJ1-1, the full variable domain is SAVISQKPSRDICQRGTSLTIQCQVDSQVTMMFWYRQQPGQSLTLIATANQGSEATYESGFVIDKFPISRPNLTFSTLTVSNMSPEDSSIYLCSVDGATGGTEAFFGQGTRLTVV.

The V gene is TRBV24-1, the J gene TRBJ2-3, with D possibly being TRBD1 (6 bases). CDR1 and CDR2 from the germline V gene are KGHDR and SFDVKD. The length of the CDR3 is 14 residues. The V end lost 2 bases, the J end lost 5 bases, and 10 bases lay between the germline ends. The DNA of the CDR3 is TGTGCCACCAGTGATTCAGGGGAGTTAGATACGCAGTATTTT. Protein sequence: CATSDSGELDTQYF.

This clonotype has ten or more counts. The chain is built from TRBV7-2 and TRBJ1-6; 8 nucleotides agree with TRBD1. This CDR3 region has 14 residues. The V gene end was trimmed by 10 bases and the J gene end by 8 bases; junction bases not matched to a gene: 10. Germline-derived CDR1 and CDR2 are SGHTA and FQGNSA. The DNA for the CDR3 is TGTGCCACCGCAGGGGGCGCGCGGGATTCACCCCTCCACTTT. Protein: CATAGGARDSPLHF.

In its sample, this clonotype was seen a few times. The chain has TRBV29-1 and TRBJ2-7; D unclear. This CDR3 spans 11 amino acids. V was shortened by 5 bases and J by 5 bases, with 10 bases between the two germline ends. CDR1 is SQVTM and CDR2 is ANQGSEA in the germline V gene. The CDR3 region is CSVWLYNEQYF. In DNA form, the CDR3 reads TGCAGCGTTTGGCTGTATAACGAGCAGTACTTC.

A few counts support this clonotype. The chain uses TRBV7-8 and TRBJ2-7, with 7 bases fitting TRBD1. The germline gives CDR1 SGHVS, CDR2 FQNEAQ. CDR3 length: 13 amino acids. V lost 5 bases, J lost 3 bases, and 4 bases stayed unmatched. CDR3 residues: CASSRGQDYEQYF. Written as DNA, the CDR3 is TGTGCCAGCAGCCGTGGACAGGACTACGAGCAGTACTTC.

This clonotype was seen only a few times. The genes are TRBV30 and TRBJ2-5; weak D call: TRBD1 (5 bases). The V gene lost 3 bases and the J gene lost 2 bases, with 16 bases spanning the gap. The CDR3 covers 15 residues. Germline V CDR1 and CDR2: GTSNPN, SVGIG (reference sequence). The chain's CDR3 is CAWRSRTILQETQYF. The CDR3 coding sequence is TGTGCCTGGAGATCCCGGACAATTTTACAAGAGACCCAGTACTTC.